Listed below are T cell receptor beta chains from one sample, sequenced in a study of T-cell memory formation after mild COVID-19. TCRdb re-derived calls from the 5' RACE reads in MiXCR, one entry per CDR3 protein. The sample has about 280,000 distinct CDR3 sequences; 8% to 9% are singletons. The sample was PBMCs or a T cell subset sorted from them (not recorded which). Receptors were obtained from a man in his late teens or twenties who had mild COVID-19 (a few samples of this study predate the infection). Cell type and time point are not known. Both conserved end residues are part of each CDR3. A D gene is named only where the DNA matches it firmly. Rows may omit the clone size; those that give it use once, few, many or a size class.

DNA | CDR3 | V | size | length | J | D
TGCGCCAGCAGCCAAGATCGTCTGCTGCAGCAGTACTTC | CASSQDRLLQQYF | TRBV4-3 | NA | 13 | TRBJ2-7 | NA
TGTGCCAGCAGCTTGGGGACAGGGGGCGGACAAGAGACCCAGTACTTC | CASSLGTGGGQETQYF | TRBV7-8 | few | 16 | TRBJ2-5 | TRBD1
TGCGCCAGCAGCCAGGCTAGGGGGACTTTTTCCTACGAGCAGTACTTC | CASSQARGTFSYEQYF | TRBV4-3 | NA | 16 | TRBJ2-7 | NA
TGTGCCAGCAGTCTGACAGAAGCGAACACCGGGGAGCTGTTTTTT | CASSLTEANTGELFF | TRBV2 | many | 15 | TRBJ2-2 | NA
TGCGCCAGCAGCGTCGGGACTAGCGGGGGGAATGAGCAGTTCTTC | CASSVGTSGGNEQFF | TRBV5-1 | many | 15 | TRBJ2-1 | TRBD2
TGTGCCAGCTGGAGGGGGCGCGACACAGATACGCAGTATTTT | CASWRGRDTDTQYF | TRBV19 | NA | 14 | TRBJ2-3 | NA
TGTGCCAGCACCACCGAGGGCAAAACCACCGGGGAGCTGTTTTTT | CASTTEGKTTGELFF | TRBV12-3/TRBV12-4 | NA | 15 | TRBJ2-2 | NA
TGTGCCAGCAGCTTAGTACAGGGGGCTGAGCAGTTCTTC | CASSLVQGAEQFF | TRBV13 | few | 13 | TRBJ2-1 | TRBD1
TGCGCCAGCAGCCAAGATTGGCAGTACGAGCAGTACTTC | CASSQDWQYEQYF | TRBV4-3 | NA | 13 | TRBJ2-7 | NA
TGTGCCAGCAGCTTCGTGGGGTATGGCTACACCTTC | CASSFVGYGYTF | TRBV5-5 | many | 12 | TRBJ1-2 | NA
TGCAGCGTTGAAAAAGCACCCGAAGCTTTCTTT | CSVEKAPEAFF | TRBV29-1 | NA | 11 | TRBJ1-1 | NA
TGTGCCAGCAGTTGGCCCTGGGGTGGAGACACAGATACGCAGTATTTT | CASSWPWGGDTDTQYF | TRBV7-9 | NA | 16 | TRBJ2-3 | NA
TGTGCCAGCTCACCGGGGACAGGGAGACCTGAAGCTTTCTTT | CASSPGTGRPEAFF | TRBV18 | NA | 14 | TRBJ1-1 | TRBD1
TGCGCCAGCAGCTGGCCGGCTGGGGGCGACGCGGGGATAGCCAAAAACATTCAGTACTTC | CASSWPAGGDAGIAKNIQYF | TRBV5-1 | many | 20 | TRBJ2-4 | NA
TGTGCCAGCTCACCACCGGGTGCAGGATCGGGCACAGATACGCAGTATTTT | CASSPPGAGSGTDTQYF | TRBV18 | many | 17 | TRBJ2-3 | NA
TGTGCCAGCAGCGTTCAAACAGAGAGTACTGAAGCTTTCTTT | CASSVQTESTEAFF | TRBV9 | NA | 14 | TRBJ1-1 | NA
TGTGCTAGTGGTCTACAGAGCTCCTACGAGCAGTACTTC | CASGLQSSYEQYF | TRBV12-5 | many | 13 | TRBJ2-7 | NA
TGTGCCAGCAGGGGGGGGAGCCCTTTCACAGATACGCAGTATTTT | CASRGGSPFTDTQYF | TRBV7-2 | NA | 15 | TRBJ2-3 | TRBD2
TGTGCCAGCTCACCAGGTGTCGGAAGGGGGGGAGACGAGCAGTACTTC | CASSPGVGRGGDEQYF | TRBV18 | many | 16 | TRBJ2-7 | NA
TGTGCCAGCAGCCGCAGGAACGGAAATGAGCAGTTCTTC | CASSRRNGNEQFF | TRBV7-9 | few | 13 | TRBJ2-1 | NA
TGTGCCAGCAGCTTGGGGGCGCCCGGTGGTACTGAAGCTTTCTTT | CASSLGAPGGTEAFF | TRBV5-5 | many | 15 | TRBJ1-1 | NA
TGTGCCAGCAGTTTTTGGACACCCTACCAGTACTTC | CASSFWTPYQYF | TRBV12-3/TRBV12-4 | NA | 12 | TRBJ2-7 | NA
TGTGCCAGCGGCTTTCGGGGCGCAGATACGCAGTATTTT | CASGFRGADTQYF | TRBV12-3/TRBV12-4 | few | 13 | TRBJ2-3 | NA
TGCGCCAGCAGCCTATACGACAGGATGAACACTGAAGCTTTCTTT | CASSLYDRMNTEAFF | TRBV5-1 | NA | 15 | TRBJ1-1 | NA
TGTGCCAGCAGCGCGGGAGTCAGGGAGACCCAGTACTTC | CASSAGVRETQYF | TRBV5-5 | many | 13 | TRBJ2-5 | TRBD2
TGTGCCAGCAGTGAAGACGGGCAGGGGTTCTATGGCTACACCTTC | CASSEDGQGFYGYTF | TRBV2 | once | 15 | TRBJ1-2 | NA
TGTGCCAGCAGCCCTATTGGGCCAGGGAACACTGAAGCTTTCTTT | CASSPIGPGNTEAFF | TRBV12-3/TRBV12-4 | few | 15 | TRBJ1-1 | NA
TGCGCCAGCAGCCATTCAGGGACAGCCCTCTATGGCTACACCTTC | CASSHSGTALYGYTF | TRBV4-3 | NA | 15 | TRBJ1-2 | TRBD1
TGCAGTGCTAGGCCAGGGACTAGCGGGGGGGCCGGGGAGCTGTTTTTT | CSARPGTSGGAGELFF | TRBV20-1 | NA | 16 | TRBJ2-2 | TRBD2
TGTGCCAGCAGCCAACTACTCCGGGTTCCCCTCCACTTT | CASSQLLRVPLHF | TRBV4-2 | few | 13 | TRBJ1-6 | NA
TGTGCCAGCAGCTTTACCGGGACAGGGCCAGATACGCAGTATTTT | CASSFTGTGPDTQYF | TRBV7-3 | NA | 15 | TRBJ2-3 | TRBD1
TGTGCCAGCAGCCCCACCGGACTAGCGGGGGACGAGCAGTACTTC | CASSPTGLAGDEQYF | TRBV13 | few | 15 | TRBJ2-7 | TRBD2
TGTGCCAGCAGTGCGGTGGGAGAGACCCAGTACTTC | CASSAVGETQYF | TRBV2 | NA | 12 | TRBJ2-5 | NA
TGTGCCAGTCAAGGTTGGACAGGGGCCAGCACAGATACGCAGTATTTT | CASQGWTGASTDTQYF | TRBV5-8 | NA | 16 | TRBJ2-3 | TRBD1
TGTGCCAACACCCTACCGGGACTAGAAGTAGATACGCAGTATTTT | CANTLPGLEVDTQYF | TRBV12-3/TRBV12-4 | NA | 15 | TRBJ2-3 | TRBD2
TGTGCCAGCAGTTACTCTGGACAGGGCATCTCCGAGGAGTACTTC | CASSYSGQGISEEYF | TRBV6-5 | few | 15 | TRBJ2-7 | TRBD1
TGTGCCAGCAGTGCATCCCCGGGACAAGGCACAGATACGCAGTATTTT | CASSASPGQGTDTQYF | TRBV25-1 | NA | 16 | TRBJ2-3 | NA
TGTGCCAGCAGTAACAGGAGATTGAACACTGAAGCTTTCTTT | CASSNRRLNTEAFF | TRBV12-3/TRBV12-4 | NA | 14 | TRBJ1-1 | NA
TGCGCCAGCAGCCCCTCGGGGAGCGGGGGACTCTACGAGCAGTACTTC | CASSPSGSGGLYEQYF | TRBV4-1 | few | 16 | TRBJ2-7 | TRBD2
TGCGCCAGCAGCCAAGTGTTCAGAAACAAGGAGTCTGAGGTTGACGGAGCTTTCTTT | CASSQVFRNKESEVDGAFF | TRBV4-1 | NA | 19 | TRBJ1-1 | NA
TGCGCCAGCAGCCAAGATCGTCTCCAGGATAATCAGCCCCAGCATTTT | CASSQDRLQDNQPQHF | TRBV4-1 | NA | 16 | TRBJ1-5 | NA
TGTGCCACCAGCAGAGATAAGGGACAGGAAAAACTGTTTTTT | CATSRDKGQEKLFF | TRBV15 | NA | 14 | TRBJ1-4 | TRBD1
TGCGCCAGCAGCCAAGATCACGTCGGAGGGCCCGACGGAAACACCATATATTTT | CASSQDHVGGPDGNTIYF | TRBV4-1 | NA | 18 | TRBJ1-3 | NA
TGTGCCAGCGCTTGGACAGGGCTTGCAGATACGCAGTATTTT | CASAWTGLADTQYF | TRBV11-2 | many | 14 | TRBJ2-3 | TRBD1
TGTGCCAGCAGTGAAGCGGGGGGGGACAATGAGCAGTTCTTC | CASSEAGGDNEQFF | TRBV6-1 | NA | 14 | TRBJ2-1 | TRBD2
TGTGCCAGCAGCAAAAGTCCGGGACAGGGTAGGTCCTACGAGCAGTACTTC | CASSKSPGQGRSYEQYF | TRBV5-6 | NA | 17 | TRBJ2-7 | TRBD1
TGTGCCACCAGTGGCGAGTTTTTAGATACGCAGTATTTT | CATSGEFLDTQYF | TRBV24-1 | NA | 13 | TRBJ2-3 | NA
TGTGCCAGCAGGATGAACGGGGAGCTGTTTTTT | CASRMNGELFF | TRBV6-2/TRBV6-3 | NA | 11 | TRBJ2-2 | NA
TGTGCCAGCATCAGAACGGGGGGAGAGACCCAGTACTTC | CASIRTGGETQYF | TRBV6-2/TRBV6-3 | few | 13 | TRBJ2-5 | TRBD2
TGTGCCAGCAGCTTAGATGGACTCACCTACGAGCAGTACTTC | CASSLDGLTYEQYF | TRBV7-6 | NA | 14 | TRBJ2-7 | NA